This passage covers 32 T cell receptor beta chains from one sample sequenced in a study of blood T cell repertoires in COVID-19. Assay: immunoSEQ multiplex PCR; the TCRdb copy retains only in-frame clones and omits some. The sample includes about 50,000 clones, 86% of them seen just once. Sequenced material: peripheral blood. The receptors stem from a man aged 65 to 85 with acute or convalescent COVID-19.

This clone has more than one count but fewer than ten. The chain is built from TRBV18 and TRBJ2-5, with TRBD1 as a possible D gene (6 bases). The germline V gene encodes CDR1 KGHSH and CDR2 LQKENI. The CDR3 has 15 amino acids. V lost 0 bases, J lost 4 bases, and 12 bases lay in between. This CDR3 reads CASSPPWAGVETQYF. The DNA for the CDR3 is TGTGCCAGCTCACCACCGTGGGCAGGGGTAGAGACCCAGTACTTC.

In nucleotides, the CDR3 is TGTGCCAGTGGGTCTAGTCTAGCGGTAGCCAAAAACATTCAGTACTTC. This encodes CASGSSLAVAKNIQYF. This rearrangement joins TRBV19 to TRBJ2-4, with 7 bases matching TRBD2. The CDR3 consists of 16 residues. V lost 8 bases and J lost 0; bases outside the gene matches: 10. Germline V gene sequence: CDR1 LNHDA, CDR2 SQIVND (reference sequence). Complete variable domain (other parts from reference TRBV19 and TRBJ2-4): DGGITQSPKYLFRKEGQNVTLSCEQNLNHDAMYWYRQDPGQGLRLIYYSQIVNDFQKGDIAEGYSVSREKKESFPLTVTSAQKNPTAFYLCASGSSLAVAKNIQYFGAGTRLSVL.

The chain employs TRBV28 and TRBJ2-7; D may be TRBD1 (6 bases). The CDR3 is made up of 14 amino acids. Germline assignment: CDR1 MDHEN and CDR2 SYDVKM. V lost 3 bases, J lost 2 bases, and 11 bases lay in between. The CDR3 DNA follows: TGTGCCAGCAGTTTCTCAGGGGAACCCTACGAGCAGTACGTC. This encodes CASSFSGEPYEQYV.

The rearrangement links TRBV30 to TRBJ1-2; D gene uncertain. V was shortened by 5 bases and J by 0 bases, with 10 bases between the two germline ends. This CDR3 has 13 residues. The germline V gene has CDR1 GTSNPN and CDR2 SVGIG (reference sequence). CDR3 sequence (DNA): TGTGCCTGGGTTCAGACAACTAACTATGGCTACACCTTC. This codes for CAWVQTTNYGYTF.

The genes are TRBV19 and TRBJ1-6; D gene ambiguous. Trimming took off 6 bases at V and 5 bases at J, with 8 bases between the two ends. The germline V gene encodes CDR1 LNHDA and CDR2 SQIVND (reference sequence). CDR3 length: 13 residues. DNA for the CDR3: TGTGCCAGTAGAGCGGTTAATAATTCACCCCTCCACTTT. This codes for CASRAVNNSPLHF.

This sequence joins TRBV6-5 and TRBJ2-5; TRBD2 aligns across 8 bases. After removal of 8 bases from V and 5 bases from J, the junction contained 10 bases not matched to a gene. The length of the CDR3 is 14 residues. Germline CDR1 is MNHEY and CDR2 is SVGAGI. CDR3 protein: CASLKSGGGETQYF. The CDR3 nucleotides read TGTGCCAGCCTCAAGAGCGGGGGTGGGGAGACCCAGTACTTC.

This clone was found a few times. The genes are TRBV7-8 and TRBJ2-1, with 12 bases lining up with TRBD2. The V and J ends lost 4 bases and 1 base, in that order; junction bases with no gene match: 2. Germline V lookup: CDR1 SGHVS, CDR2 FQNEAQ. The CDR3 has 16 amino acids. In nucleotides, the CDR3 is TGTGCCAGCAGCTCCGGGACTAGCGGGTCCTACAATGAGCAGTTCTTC. Amino acids: CASSSGTSGSYNEQFF.

CDR3 loop: CASSVGGLMNTEAFF. The CDR3 nucleotides read TGTGCCAGCAGCGTAGGAGGTTTGATGAACACTGAAGCTTTCTTT. The chain has TRBV9 and TRBJ1-1; D gene uncertain. Germline V gives CDR1 SGDLS, CDR2 YYNGEE. The CDR3 spans 15 residues. V was shortened by 0 bases and J by 0 bases, with 9 bases between the two germline ends. Combining the CDR3 with reference TRBV9 and TRBJ1-1 gives the whole variable domain DSGVTQTPKHLITATGQRVTLRCSPRSGDLSVYWYQQSLDQGLQFLIQYYNGEERAKGNILERFSAQQFPDLHSELNLSSLELGDSALYFCASSVGGLMNTEAFFGQGTRLTVV.

The chain employs TRBV27 and TRBJ1-5; D unresolved. Germline CDR1 and CDR2: MNHEY and SMNVEV (reference sequence). This CDR3 comprises 14 residues. V lost 7 bases and J lost 2, with 12 bases in between. CDR3 in amino acids: CASKRRVGNQPQHF. Written as DNA, the CDR3 is TGTGCCAGCAAAAGACGGGTAGGCAATCAGCCCCAGCATTTT.

The chain employs TRBV7-2 and TRBJ1-1, with TRBD1 as a possible D gene (6 bases). This CDR3 is 15 amino acids long. Germline-derived CDR1 and CDR2 are SGHTA and FQGNSA. Trimming took off 3 bases at V and 1 base at J, with 12 bases between the two ends. As DNA, the CDR3 is TGTGCCAGCAGCTTCCTCGGGACACCGAACACTGAAGCTTTCTTT. Translation: CASSFLGTPNTEAFF.

The chain combines TRBV7-2 with TRBJ1-6; the D gene is possibly TRBD1 (5 bases). CDR3 length equals 13 residues. Trimming cost V 5 bases and J 7 bases, with 9 bases left between them. Germline-derived CDR1 and CDR2 are SGHTA and FQGNSA. CDR3 bases: TGTGCCAGCAGCCCGAGACAGAATTCACCCCTCCACTTT. Its protein product is CASSPRQNSPLHF.

The genes are TRBV5-5 and TRBJ2-7; 8 bases fit TRBD2. The CDR3 runs to 13 residues. Per germline, CDR1 SGHKS and CDR2 YYEKEE (reference sequence). The junction had 0 bases not matched to a gene; V was cut back by 2 bases and J by 2 bases. The CDR3 region is CASSFGGAYEQYF. In nucleotides, the CDR3 is TGTGCCAGCAGCTTCGGGGGGGCCTACGAGCAGTACTTC.

This clone has more than one count but fewer than ten. The rearrangement uses TRBV5-1 and TRBJ2-1; D may be TRBD2 (6 bases). The CDR3 runs to 13 residues. The V gene's germline CDR1 is SGHRS and CDR2 YFSETQ. Trimming removed 2 bases at V and 6 bases at J, with 9 bases between. CDR3 loop: CASSFAGTNEQFF. The CDR3 DNA sequence: TGCGCCAGCAGCTTCGCGGGGACCAATGAGCAGTTCTTC.

V and J are TRBV6-5 and TRBJ2-2; the D gene is possibly TRBD1 (6 bases). Germline V gives CDR1 MNHEY, CDR2 SVGAGI. V gave up 6 bases and J gave up 4 bases, with 12 bases separating them. This CDR3 spans 14 amino acids. The CDR3 DNA follows: TGTGCCAGCAGGGGGGCCCACTTCACCGGGGAGCTGTTTTTT. Its translation is CASRGAHFTGELFF.

This clone was counted once. V usage is TRBV20-1 and J usage is TRBJ1-1; unclear D gene. The germline V gene encodes CDR1 DFQATT and CDR2 SNEGSKA (reference sequence). This CDR3 is built from 10 residues. V was pared by 4 bases and J by 10 bases, with 10 bases between. CDR3 sequence: CSATTVGAFF. The CDR3 DNA is TGCAGTGCTACAACGGTTGGAGCTTTCTTT.

The gene calls are TRBV9 and TRBJ1-2; D call uncertain. The CDR3 loop spans 13 amino acids. V was trimmed by 0 bases and J by 3 bases, leaving 6 bases between them. Germline CDR1 SGDLS, CDR2 YYNGEE. The chain's CDR3 is CASSVDTDYGYTF. CDR3 in DNA: TGTGCCAGCAGCGTAGACACAGACTATGGCTACACCTTC. The variable domain in full, completed from reference TRBV9 and TRBJ1-2, reads DSGVTQTPKHLITATGQRVTLRCSPRSGDLSVYWYQQSLDQGLQFLIQYYNGEERAKGNILERFSAQQFPDLHSELNLSSLELGDSALYFCASSVDTDYGYTFGSGTRLTVV.

CDR3 loop: CASSTTGSSYEQYF. CDR3 coding DNA: TGTGCCAGTAGTACTACCGGTAGCTCCTACGAGCAGTACTTC. The chain has TRBV19 and TRBJ2-7, with D uncertain. Germline assignment: CDR1 LNHDA and CDR2 SQIVND (reference sequence). V was trimmed by 4 bases and J by 0 bases, leaving 10 bases between them. The CDR3 loop spans 14 amino acids.

The chain links TRBV7-9 to TRBJ1-6, with a weak D call TRBD1 (6 bases). The CDR3 runs 13 residues. Per the germline V gene, CDR1 is SEHNR and CDR2 is FQNEAQ (reference sequence). Trimming left V 5 bases short and J 7 bases short, with 9 bases between. Here the CDR3 reads CASSTDRNSPLHF. The CDR3 bases are TGTGCCAGCAGCACTGACAGGAATTCACCCCTCCACTTT.

V usage is TRBV6-4 and J usage is TRBJ1-1, with 7 bases identical to TRBD1. The length of the CDR3 is 14 residues. Looked up from germline, CDR1 is MRHNA and CDR2 is SNTAGT. The junction had 4 bases not matched to a gene; V was cut back by 6 bases and J by 0 bases. This chain's CDR3 is CASRRDSLNTEAFF. In nucleotides, the CDR3 is TGTGCCAGCAGACGGGACAGCTTGAACACTGAAGCTTTCTTT.

This sequence joins TRBV9 and TRBJ2-1; 12 nucleotides match TRBD2. Germline V gives CDR1 SGDLS, CDR2 YYNGEE. The CDR3 spans 16 residues. With V trimmed by 2 bases and J by 4 bases, 4 bases remained unmatched. The CDR3 nucleotides read TGTGCCAGCAGCGTTGGCGGACTAGCGGGGTACAATGAGCAGTTCTTC. It specifies CASSVGGLAGYNEQFF.

The V gene is TRBV19, the J gene TRBJ2-7; no definite D call. CDR1 is LNHDA and CDR2 is SQIVND in the germline V gene (reference sequence). This CDR3 contains 15 residues. The germline V and J ends were trimmed by 5 bases and 0 bases, with 14 bases remaining between them. The CDR3 DNA follows: TGTGCCAGTAGTCAGACTCGATGGAGCTCCTACGAGCAGTACTTC. It specifies CASSQTRWSSYEQYF.

The chain combines TRBV10-3 with TRBJ2-4; the D gene is possibly TRBD1 (5 bases). The CDR3 consists of 12 residues. Trimming removed 7 bases at V and 5 bases at J, with 9 bases between. The germline CDR1 and CDR2 sequences are ENHRY and SYGVKD. CDR3 nucleotide sequence: TGTGCCATCATGGACATGGAAAACATTCAGTACTTC. Translation: CAIMDMENIQYF.

The chain couples TRBV5-5 to TRBJ1-1; TRBD1 matches at 8 bases. The CDR3 covers 15 residues. Germline V gene data show CDR1 as SGHKS and CDR2 as YYEKEE (reference sequence). Trimming removed 7 bases from V and 5 bases from J; junction bases left unmatched: 13. DNA of the CDR3: TGTGCCAGCTCCTGGTATGGACAGGGAAAAACTGAAGCTTTCTTT. It yields the protein CASSWYGQGKTEAFF.

The rearrangement uses TRBV5-1 and TRBJ2-3; a possible D gene is TRBD2 (5 bases). V shed 4 bases and J shed 6 bases, with 12 bases lying between them. This CDR3 is built from 13 residues. CDR1 SGHRS and CDR2 YFSETQ come from the germline V gene. CDR3 coding DNA: TGCGCCAGCAGCCCTGGGAGATTGGATACGCAGTATTTT. Residues: CASSPGRLDTQYF.

The rearrangement joins TRBV6-5 to TRBJ2-1; 7 nucleotides line up with TRBD2. Germline CDR1 is MNHEY and CDR2 is SVGAGI. The CDR3 contains 13 residues. The junction had 6 bases not matched to a gene; V was cut back by 8 bases and J by 5 bases. The chain's CDR3 is CASRRERHNEQFF. CDR3 nucleotide sequence: TGTGCCAGCCGGCGGGAGCGCCACAATGAGCAGTTCTTC.

The genes are TRBV7-2 and TRBJ1-4, with D possibly TRBD1 on 5 matching bases. CDR3 length: 16 amino acids. Looked up from germline, CDR1 is SGHTA and CDR2 is FQGNSA. V dropped 5 bases and J dropped 5 bases, with 18 bases sitting between them. The CDR3: CASSRDLGGGNEKLFF. DNA of the CDR3: TGTGCCAGCAGCCGTGACCTAGGTGGGGGGAATGAAAAACTGTTTTTT.

The chain joins TRBV18 to TRBJ1-3; D call uncertain. V lost 0 bases, J lost 2 bases, and 8 bases lay in between. The CDR3 has 15 amino acids. Germline V gene sequence: CDR1 KGHSH, CDR2 LQKENI. The CDR3 bases are TGTGCCAGCTCACCACCTCCGGGGACTGGAAACACCATATATTTT. Encoded protein: CASSPPPGTGNTIYF.

V gene TRBV5-1 combines with J gene TRBJ2-3, with 7 bases matching TRBD1. Germline V gene sequence: CDR1 SGHRS, CDR2 YFSETQ. V lost 0 bases to trimming and J lost 1 base; unmatched junction nucleotides: 2. The CDR3 extends over 15 amino acids. This chain's CDR3 is CASSLDRGGTDTQYF. The DNA for the CDR3 is TGCGCCAGCAGCTTGGACAGGGGTGGCACAGATACGCAGTATTTT. Based on the CDR3 plus reference TRBV5-1 and TRBJ2-3, the full variable domain is KAGVTQTPRYLIKTRGQQVTLSCSPISGHRSVSWYQQTPGQGLQFLFEYFSETQRNKGNFPGRFSGRQFSNSRSEMNVSTLELGDSALYLCASSLDRGGTDTQYFGPGTRLTVL.

The V call is TRBV10-3, the J call TRBJ1-6, with 8 positions matching TRBD1. Germline trimming cut 6 bases from V and 4 bases from J; bases unmatched to any gene: 8. This CDR3 comprises 16 residues. The germline gives CDR1 ENHRY, CDR2 SYGVKD. CDR3 residues: CAIRSQQGVYNSPLHF. CDR3 coding DNA: TGTGCCATCAGGTCACAACAGGGGGTTTATAATTCACCCCTCCACTTT.

The chain joins TRBV6-5 to TRBJ2-7; 9 bases are a match to TRBD2. The CDR3 is 15 amino acids. V trimming: 4 bases; J trimming: 3 bases; junction bases outside the gene matches: 7. Germline values: CDR1 MNHEY, CDR2 SVGAGI. CDR3: CASSSRLAEGYEQYF. Written as DNA, the CDR3 is TGTGCCAGCAGTTCAAGACTAGCGGAAGGCTACGAGCAGTACTTC.

This clone has more than one count but fewer than ten. The V and J genes are TRBV4-3 and TRBJ1-4; D may be TRBD1 (5 bases). Germline V gene lookup returns CDR1 LGHNA and CDR2 YSLEER. Trimming pared 5 bases from V and 3 bases from J, leaving 10 bases between. The CDR3 contains 14 residues. CDR3 sequence (DNA): TGCGCCAGCAGCGCGGGACGGTCTAATGAAAAACTGTTTTTT. Encoded protein: CASSAGRSNEKLFF.

The V and J genes are TRBV7-2 and TRBJ1-1, with TRBD1 as a possible D gene (6 bases). CDR3 length: 14 amino acids. V dropped 5 bases and J dropped 6 bases, with 16 bases sitting between them. Germline V gives CDR1 SGHTA, CDR2 FQGNSA. The chain's CDR3 is CASSLLTGYSEAFF. The CDR3 region has the DNA TGTGCCAGCAGCCTATTAACAGGGTACTCTGAAGCTTTCTTT.